These 21 T cell receptor beta chains share one sample of origin, sequenced in a study of cytomegalovirus exposure and HLA in healthy donors. Assay used: immunoSEQ multiplex PCR; TCRdb lists only in-frame clones, some missing. Among roughly 250,000 clones, approximately 83% were seen once, and the ten largest hold 1% to 1.5%. Sequences were obtained from PBMCs. These receptors were collected from a woman in her thirties in good health and CMV-seropositive.

CDR3 DNA: TGTGCCTGGAGCCCCGGACACCTCGGGCGGTACGAGCAGTACTTC. Amino acid sequence: CAWSPGHLGRYEQYF. This rearrangement joins TRBV30 to TRBJ2-7; D is possibly TRBD1 (5 bases). The CDR3 runs 15 residues. The V end lost 3 bases, the J end lost 4 bases, and 19 bases lay between the germline ends. Germline lookup yields CDR1 GTSNPN and CDR2 SVGIG (reference sequence).

This chain connects TRBV27 to TRBJ2-1; D perhaps matches TRBD1 (5 bases). The CDR3 runs to 15 residues. Germline-derived CDR1 and CDR2 are MNHEY and SMNVEV (reference sequence). Trimming removed 3 bases at V and 7 bases at J, with 16 bases between. The CDR3 loop is CASSFAATASNEQFF. For the CDR3, the DNA is TGTGCCAGCAGTTTCGCGGCGACAGCCAGTAATGAGCAGTTCTTC.

This chain joins TRBV29-1 and TRBJ2-5; 8 nucleotides line up with TRBD1. Trimming took 7 bases from V and 4 from J; bases not matched to a gene: 5. CDR1 and CDR2 (germline): SQVTM, ANQGSEA. This CDR3 region has 12 residues. CDR3 loop: CSAGQGPETQYF. CDR3 DNA sequence: TGCAGCGCTGGACAGGGCCCAGAGACCCAGTACTTC.

V gene TRBV2 combines with J gene TRBJ1-2, with 10 bases identical to TRBD1. This CDR3 has 13 residues. The germline V gene has CDR1 SNHLY and CDR2 FYNNEI. V shed 8 bases and J 7 bases; nucleotides not matched to a gene: 7. In DNA form, the CDR3 reads TGTGCCAGCGCTCCCGGGACAGGGGTTGGCTACACCTTC. This sequence encodes CASAPGTGVGYTF.

The chain combines TRBV6-1 with TRBJ2-4; D remains ambiguous. The germline CDR1 and CDR2 sequences are MNHNS and SASEGT. The CDR3 is 13 residues long. V was clipped by 4 bases and J by 8 bases, with 12 bases between them. The CDR3 region is CASSAREIDIQYF. The CDR3 DNA is TGTGCCAGCAGTGCTCGAGAAATTGACATTCAGTACTTC.

The chain joins TRBV7-8 to TRBJ2-7, with D possibly being TRBD1 (5 bases). Germline CDR1 reads SGHVS; CDR2 reads FQNEAQ. V was trimmed by 3 bases and J by 6 bases, leaving 9 bases between them. CDR3 size: 12 residues. The CDR3 bases are TGTGCCAGCAGCTTCCCAGGGTCCGAGCAGTACTTC. Translating gives CASSFPGSEQYF.

The CDR3 nucleotides are TGTGCCAGCAGACCAGAGGGACAGGGAAGAGGCGAGCAGTACTTC. Its translation: CASRPEGQGRGEQYF. V usage is TRBV2 and J usage is TRBJ2-7, with 9 nucleotides matching TRBD1. This CDR3 contains 15 residues. Trimming cost V 6 bases and J 6 bases; bases outside gene matches: 12. CDR1 is SNHLY, CDR2 FYNNEI, per germline.

This chain links TRBV6-5 with TRBJ1-1; no reliable D call. The V gene lost 8 bases and the J gene lost 1 base, with 11 bases spanning the gap. CDR1 and CDR2 (germline): MNHEY, SVGAGI. This CDR3 has 13 residues. The CDR3 reads CASAITRNTEAFF. CDR3 DNA sequence: TGTGCCAGCGCAATTACTAGGAACACTGAAGCTTTCTTT.

The rearrangement uses TRBV5-8 and TRBJ1-1; TRBD1 is a possible D gene (5 bases). The ends were cut back, 1 base at V and 0 bases at J, with 10 bases in the middle. This CDR3 is built from 15 residues. Germline lookup yields CDR1 SGHTS and CDR2 YDEGEE. In DNA form, the CDR3 reads TGTGCCAGCAGCTTGTGGGGGGGAATGAACACTGAAGCTTTCTTT. Translation: CASSLWGGMNTEAFF.

This sequence joins TRBV5-1 and TRBJ1-4, with a tentative D call TRBD1 (6 bases). This CDR3 spans 15 amino acids. Trimming cost V 4 bases and J 3 bases, with 13 bases left between them. The germline CDR1 and CDR2 sequences are SGHRS and YFSETQ. The CDR3 sequence: CASSTTGQANEKLFF. The CDR3 DNA reads TGCGCCAGCAGCACTACAGGGCAGGCTAATGAAAAACTGTTTTTT.

The chain uses TRBV7-6 and TRBJ1-1, with 11 positions matching TRBD1. CDR1 is SGHVS, CDR2 FNYEAQ, per germline. The V segment lost 0 bases and the J segment 5 bases; nucleotides outside the gene matches: 11. This CDR3 contains 18 residues. CDR3 amino acids: CASSLARADRGRETEAFF. CDR3 nucleotide sequence: TGTGCCAGCAGCTTAGCGCGAGCGGACAGGGGGCGAGAGACTGAAGCTTTCTTT.

This chain links TRBV7-6 with TRBJ2-7; weak D call: TRBD1 (7 bases). Germline V gives CDR1 SGHVS, CDR2 FNYEAQ. The CDR3 runs 15 residues. V lost 5 bases to trimming and J lost 0 bases, with 14 bases between them. Here the CDR3 DNA reads TGTGCCAGCAGCCGCGGGACAGCCGTCTCCTACGAGCAGTACTTC. Amino acids: CASSRGTAVSYEQYF.

The V call is TRBV9, the J call TRBJ1-1, with D possibly TRBD1 on 5 matching bases. Germline V CDR1 and CDR2: SGDLS, YYNGEE. This CDR3 region has 16 residues. V was pared by 0 bases and J by 0 bases, with 12 bases between. CDR3 nucleotides: TGTGCCAGCAGCGTAGCTCTTGGAGGGGTGAACACTGAAGCTTTCTTT. Translated: CASSVALGGVNTEAFF.

The V gene is TRBV29-1, the J gene TRBJ2-2; maybe TRBD2 (6 bases). Per germline, CDR1 SQVTM and CDR2 ANQGSEA. V lost 7 bases and J 5 bases, leaving 17 bases between the germline ends. CDR3 length equals 14 residues. The CDR3 protein is CSASAAGRTGELFF. In DNA, the CDR3 is TGCAGCGCGTCAGCGGCAGGGAGGACCGGGGAGCTGTTTTTT.

The chain recombines TRBV29-1 with TRBJ1-2, with D unclear. In germline, CDR1 is SQVTM, CDR2 ANQGSEA. V dropped 1 base and J dropped 1 base, with 13 bases sitting between them. CDR3 length: 15 residues. The CDR3 loop reads CSVEGDRSNNYGYTF. The CDR3 DNA follows: TGCAGCGTTGAAGGAGATCGTTCTAATAACTATGGCTACACCTTC.

The gene calls are TRBV6-1 and TRBJ2-2, with D maybe TRBD2 (6 bases). Germline V CDR1 and CDR2: MNHNS, SASEGT. The CDR3 loop spans 15 amino acids. V was pared by 7 bases and J by 3 bases, with 15 bases between. The CDR3 DNA follows: TGTGCCAGCAACCCTTGGGGGGTGGACACCGGGGAGCTGTTTTTT. Encoded protein: CASNPWGVDTGELFF.

V usage is TRBV5-1 and J usage is TRBJ2-5, with a possible D match to TRBD2 (6 bases). CDR3 length: 13 residues. CDR1 and CDR2 (germline): SGHRS, YFSETQ. V was cut by 3 bases and J by 1 base, with 7 bases left in between. CDR3 sequence: CASSSGSQETQYF. Written as DNA, the CDR3 is TGCGCCAGCAGCTCCGGGAGCCAAGAGACCCAGTACTTC.

The V and J genes are TRBV5-1 and TRBJ1-2; D uncertain. The CDR3 has 12 residues. V was pared by 4 bases and J by 4 bases, with 8 bases between. Germline V gene data show CDR1 as SGHRS and CDR2 as YFSETQ. In DNA, the CDR3 is TGCGCCAGCAGCAGAGAGGGCTATGGCTACACCTTC. It is translated as CASSREGYGYTF.

The chain employs TRBV10-3 and TRBJ2-5; a weak D match, TRBD2 (5 bases). The CDR3 has 14 amino acids. Germline values: CDR1 ENHRY, CDR2 SYGVKD. The ends were cut back, 2 bases at V and 1 base at J, with 8 bases in the middle. CDR3 loop: CAISEGRGQETQYF. The CDR3 DNA reads TGTGCCATCAGTGAGGGCCGGGGCCAAGAGACCCAGTACTTC.

This clone was seen just once. The CDR3 bases are TGTGCCAGCAGCGGGGAACTAGCGGGGGATGAGCAGTTCTTC. This gives the protein CASSGELAGDEQFF. The chain uses TRBV5-4 and TRBJ2-1; TRBD2 aligns across 11 bases. This CDR3 contains 14 residues. V trimming: 4 bases; J trimming: 8 bases; junction bases outside the gene matches: 5. Looked up from germline, CDR1 is SGHNT and CDR2 is YYREEE (reference sequence).

This chain's CDR3 is CSVGGGIYEQYF. CDR3 coding DNA: TGCAGCGTTGGCGGCGGGATCTACGAGCAGTACTTC. The chain carries TRBV29-1 and TRBJ2-7, with D maybe TRBD2 (6 bases). The CDR3 consists of 12 residues. Per germline, CDR1 SQVTM and CDR2 ANQGSEA. The V and J ends lost 4 bases and 3 bases respectively, with 10 bases between them.